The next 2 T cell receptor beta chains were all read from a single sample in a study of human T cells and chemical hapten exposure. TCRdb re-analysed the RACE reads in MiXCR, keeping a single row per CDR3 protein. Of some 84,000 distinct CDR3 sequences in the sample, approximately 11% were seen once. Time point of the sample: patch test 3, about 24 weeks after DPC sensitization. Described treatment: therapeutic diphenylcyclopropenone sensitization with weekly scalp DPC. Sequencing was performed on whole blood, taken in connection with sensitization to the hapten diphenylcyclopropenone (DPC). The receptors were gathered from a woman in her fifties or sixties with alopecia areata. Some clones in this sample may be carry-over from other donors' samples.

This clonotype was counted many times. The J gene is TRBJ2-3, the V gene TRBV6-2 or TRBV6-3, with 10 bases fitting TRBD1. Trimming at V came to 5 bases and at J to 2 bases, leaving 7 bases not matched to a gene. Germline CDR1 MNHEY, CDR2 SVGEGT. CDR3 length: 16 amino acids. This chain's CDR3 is CASSDDRGRVTDTQYF. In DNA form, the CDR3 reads TGTGCCAGCAGTGACGACAGGGGGCGAGTCACAGATACGCAGTATTTT.

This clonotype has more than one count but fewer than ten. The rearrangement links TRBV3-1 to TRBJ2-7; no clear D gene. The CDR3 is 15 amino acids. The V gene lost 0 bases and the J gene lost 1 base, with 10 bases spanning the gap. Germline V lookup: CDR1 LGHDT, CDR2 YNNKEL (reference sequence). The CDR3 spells CASSQDLGLSYEQYF. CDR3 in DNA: TGTGCCAGCAGCCAAGATTTGGGCCTTTCCTACGAGCAGTACTTC.